The rows below give T cell receptor beta chains drawn from one sample of a study of blood T cell repertoires in COVID-19. TCRdb keeps only in-frame clones here, not all; method: immunoSEQ multiplex PCR. The profile shows around 270,000 clones, approximately 85% of them singletons. The sequencing sample was made of PBMCs or T cells enriched from blood (not recorded which). These receptors all come from a woman in her twenties or thirties who had recovered from COVID-19. Each CDR3 is given with its conserved first and last residue.

>TRBJ1-1|TRBV7-2
CASSLGGAGTEAFF
>TRBJ2-3|TRBV11-2
CASSYGGPSTDTQYF
>TRBJ2-1|TRBV5-1
CASSPRNRRDNEQFF
>TRBJ2-2|TRBV6-5
CASSSWTGDYTGELFF
>TRBJ1-1|TRBV10-1
CASSLGQTGHTEAFF
>TRBJ1-1|TRBV13
CASSQAGYTEAFF
>TRBJ1-2|TRBV5-6
CASSLVDRVNYGYTF
>TRBJ1-1|TRBV7-2
CASSLSGLMNTEAFF
>TRBJ2-2|TRBV7-2
CASSLSAAPGELFF
>TRBJ2-2|TRBV11-3
CASSSDRVTGELFF
>TRBJ2-7|TRBV7-2
CASSLAWSSRNEQYF
>TRBJ2-5|TRBV14
CASSQKTGRETQYF
>TRBJ2-1|TRBV28
CASSGGSYNEQFF
>TRBJ2-5|TRBV11-2
CASSPGGWGSQETQYF
>TRBJ1-5|TRBV9
CASSVNSNQPQHF
>TRBJ2-1|TRBV19
CASSTGTSGGYNEQFF
>TRBJ1-2|TRBV28
CATQGGDYGYTF
>TRBJ1-4|TRBV7-9
CASPIRTGYGPTNEKLFF
>TRBJ2-1|TRBV27
CASSLNLLNEQFF
>TRBJ1-5|TRBV7-6
CASSLNPNQPQHF